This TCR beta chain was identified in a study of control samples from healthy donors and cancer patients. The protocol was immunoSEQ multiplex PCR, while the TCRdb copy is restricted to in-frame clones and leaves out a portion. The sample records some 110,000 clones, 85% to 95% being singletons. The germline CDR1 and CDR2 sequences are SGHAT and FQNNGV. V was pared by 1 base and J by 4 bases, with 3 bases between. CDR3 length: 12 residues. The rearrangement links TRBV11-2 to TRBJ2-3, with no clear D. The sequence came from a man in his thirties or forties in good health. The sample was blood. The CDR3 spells CASSLGADTQYF. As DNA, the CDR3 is TGTGCCAGCAGCTTAGGTGCAGATACGCAGTATTTT.